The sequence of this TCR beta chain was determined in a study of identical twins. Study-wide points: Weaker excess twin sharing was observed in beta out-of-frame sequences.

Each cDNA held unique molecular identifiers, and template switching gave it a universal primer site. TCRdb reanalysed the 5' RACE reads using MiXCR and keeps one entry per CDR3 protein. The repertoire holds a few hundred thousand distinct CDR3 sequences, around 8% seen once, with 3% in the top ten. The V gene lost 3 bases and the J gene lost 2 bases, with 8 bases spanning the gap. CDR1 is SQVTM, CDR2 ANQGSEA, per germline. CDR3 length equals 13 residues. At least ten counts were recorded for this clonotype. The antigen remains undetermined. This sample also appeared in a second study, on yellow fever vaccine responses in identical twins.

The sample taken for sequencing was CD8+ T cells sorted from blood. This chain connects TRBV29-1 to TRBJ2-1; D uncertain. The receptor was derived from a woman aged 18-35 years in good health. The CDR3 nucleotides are TGCAGCGTTGATGGCGGAACCTACAATGAGCAGTTCTTC. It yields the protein CSVDGGTYNEQFF.